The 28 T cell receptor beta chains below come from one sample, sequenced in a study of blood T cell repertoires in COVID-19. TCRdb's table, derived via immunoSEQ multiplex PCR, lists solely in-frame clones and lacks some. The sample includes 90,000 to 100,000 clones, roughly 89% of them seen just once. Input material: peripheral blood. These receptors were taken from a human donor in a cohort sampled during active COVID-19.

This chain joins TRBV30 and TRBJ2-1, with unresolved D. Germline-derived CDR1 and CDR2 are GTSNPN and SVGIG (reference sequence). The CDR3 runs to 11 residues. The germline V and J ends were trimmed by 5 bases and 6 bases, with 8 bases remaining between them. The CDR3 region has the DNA TGTGCCTGGTCGCCAGGCAATGAGCAGTTCTTC. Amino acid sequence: CAWSPGNEQFF.

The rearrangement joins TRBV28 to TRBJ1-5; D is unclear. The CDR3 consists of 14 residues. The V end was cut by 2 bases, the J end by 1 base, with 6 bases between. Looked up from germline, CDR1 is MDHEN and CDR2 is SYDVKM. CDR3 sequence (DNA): TGTGCCAGCAGTTTACTTACAAGCAATCAGCCCCAGCATTTT. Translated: CASSLLTSNQPQHF.

The CDR3 here is CASSSRDLGNTEAFF. The CDR3 DNA reads TGTGCCAGCAGTAGTCGAGACTTGGGGAACACTGAAGCTTTCTTT. The rearrangement joins TRBV3-1 (or the pseudogene TRBV3-2) to TRBJ1-1; D gene unclear. Trimming left V 6 bases short and J 1 base short, with 15 bases between. The CDR3 consists of 15 residues. Germline V lookup: CDR1 LGHDT, CDR2 YNNKEL (reference sequence).

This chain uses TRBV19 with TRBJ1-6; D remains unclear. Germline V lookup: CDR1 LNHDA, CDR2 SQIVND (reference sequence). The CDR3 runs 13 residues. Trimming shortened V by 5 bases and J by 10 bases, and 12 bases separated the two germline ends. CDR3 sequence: CASSLGTGSPLHF. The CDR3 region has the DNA TGTGCCAGTAGTCTGGGAACGGGGTCACCCCTCCACTTT.

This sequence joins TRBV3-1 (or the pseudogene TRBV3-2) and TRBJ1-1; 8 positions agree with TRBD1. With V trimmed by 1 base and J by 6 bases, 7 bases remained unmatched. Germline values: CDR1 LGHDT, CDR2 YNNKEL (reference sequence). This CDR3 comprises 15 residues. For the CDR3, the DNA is TGTGCCAGCAGCCAAGTTTATCAGGGGGCCGCTGAAGCTTTCTTT. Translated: CASSQVYQGAAEAFF.

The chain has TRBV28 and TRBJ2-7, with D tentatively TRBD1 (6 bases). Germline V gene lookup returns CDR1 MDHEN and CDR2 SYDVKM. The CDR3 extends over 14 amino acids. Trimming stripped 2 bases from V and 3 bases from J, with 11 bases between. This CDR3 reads CASSLVGAVYEQYF. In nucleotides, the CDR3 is TGTGCCAGCAGTTTAGTGGGGGCTGTCTACGAGCAGTACTTC.

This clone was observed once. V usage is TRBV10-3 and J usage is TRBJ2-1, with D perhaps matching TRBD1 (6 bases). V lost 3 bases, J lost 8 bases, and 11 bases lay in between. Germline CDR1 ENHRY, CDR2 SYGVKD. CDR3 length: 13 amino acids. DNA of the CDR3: TGTGCCATCAGTGAAGACAGGCGGGATGAGCAGTTCTTC. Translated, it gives CAISEDRRDEQFF.

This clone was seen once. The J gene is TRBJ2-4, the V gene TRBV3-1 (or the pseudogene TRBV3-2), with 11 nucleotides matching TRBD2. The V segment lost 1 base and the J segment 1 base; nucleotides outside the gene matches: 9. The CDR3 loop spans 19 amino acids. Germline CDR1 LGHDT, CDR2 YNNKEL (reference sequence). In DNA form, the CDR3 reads TGTGCCAGCAGCCAAGCTAGCGGGAGGCCTTCCGGGGCCAAAAACATTCAGTACTTC. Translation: CASSQASGRPSGAKNIQYF.

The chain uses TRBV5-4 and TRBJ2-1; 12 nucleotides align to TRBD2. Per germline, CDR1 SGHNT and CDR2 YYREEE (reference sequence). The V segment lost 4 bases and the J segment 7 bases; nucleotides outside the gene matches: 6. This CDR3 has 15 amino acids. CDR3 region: CASSLGTSGSNEQFF. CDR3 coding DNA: TGTGCCAGCAGCCTCGGGACTAGCGGGTCTAATGAGCAGTTCTTC. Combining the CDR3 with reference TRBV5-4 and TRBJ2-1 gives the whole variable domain ETGVTQSPTHLIKTRGQQVTLRCSSQSGHNTVSWYQQALGQGPQFIFQYYREEENGRGNFPPRFSGLQFPNYSSELNVNALELDDSALYLCASSLGTSGSNEQFFGPGTRLTVL.

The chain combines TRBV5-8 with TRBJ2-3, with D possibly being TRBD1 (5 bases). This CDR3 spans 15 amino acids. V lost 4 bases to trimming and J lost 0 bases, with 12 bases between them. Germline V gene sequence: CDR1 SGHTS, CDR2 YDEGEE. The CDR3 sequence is CASSDTGQSTDTQYF. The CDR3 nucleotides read TGTGCCAGCAGCGATACAGGCCAGAGCACAGATACGCAGTATTTT.

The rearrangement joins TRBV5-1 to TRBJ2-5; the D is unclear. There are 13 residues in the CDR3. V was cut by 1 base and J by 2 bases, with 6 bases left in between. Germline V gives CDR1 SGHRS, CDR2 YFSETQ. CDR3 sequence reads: CASSLPSQETQYF. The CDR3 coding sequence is TGCGCCAGCAGCTTGCCTTCGCAAGAGACCCAGTACTTC. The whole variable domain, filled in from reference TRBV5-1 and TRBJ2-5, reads KAGVTQTPRYLIKTRGQQVTLSCSPISGHRSVSWYQQTPGQGLQFLFEYFSETQRNKGNFPGRFSGRQFSNSRSEMNVSTLELGDSALYLCASSLPSQETQYFGPGTRLLVL.

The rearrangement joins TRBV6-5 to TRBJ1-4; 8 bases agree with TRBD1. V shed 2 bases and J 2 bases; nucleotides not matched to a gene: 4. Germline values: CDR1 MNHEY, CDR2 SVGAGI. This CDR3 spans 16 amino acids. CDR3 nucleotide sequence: TGTGCCAGCAGTTACGCAGGGGGCCGCACTAATGAAAAACTGTTTTTT. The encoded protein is CASSYAGGRTNEKLFF.

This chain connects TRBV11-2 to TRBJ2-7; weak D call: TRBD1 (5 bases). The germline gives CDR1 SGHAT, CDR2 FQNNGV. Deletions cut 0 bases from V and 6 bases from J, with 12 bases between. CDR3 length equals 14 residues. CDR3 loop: CASSLDQGKGEQYF. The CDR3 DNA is TGTGCCAGCAGCTTAGATCAGGGCAAAGGCGAGCAGTACTTC.

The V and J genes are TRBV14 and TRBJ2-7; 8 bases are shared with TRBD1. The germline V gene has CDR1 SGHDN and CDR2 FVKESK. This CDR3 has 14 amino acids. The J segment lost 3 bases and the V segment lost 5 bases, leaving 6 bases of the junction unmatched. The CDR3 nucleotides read TGTGCCAGCAGCTTCGGGACAGGTGGCTACGAGCAGTACTTC. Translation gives CASSFGTGGYEQYF.

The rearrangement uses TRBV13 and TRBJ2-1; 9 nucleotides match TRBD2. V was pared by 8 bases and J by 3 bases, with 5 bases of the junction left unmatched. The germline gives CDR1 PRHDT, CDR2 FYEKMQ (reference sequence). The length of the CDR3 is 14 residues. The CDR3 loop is CASLTSGLYNEQFF. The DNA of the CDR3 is TGTGCCAGCTTGACTAGCGGCCTCTACAATGAGCAGTTCTTC.

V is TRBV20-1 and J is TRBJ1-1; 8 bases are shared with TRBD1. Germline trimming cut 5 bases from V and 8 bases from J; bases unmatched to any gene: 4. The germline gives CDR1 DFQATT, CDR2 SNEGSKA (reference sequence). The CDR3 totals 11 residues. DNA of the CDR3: TGCAGTGCTCGGACAGGGATAGAAGCTTTCTTT. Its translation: CSARTGIEAFF.

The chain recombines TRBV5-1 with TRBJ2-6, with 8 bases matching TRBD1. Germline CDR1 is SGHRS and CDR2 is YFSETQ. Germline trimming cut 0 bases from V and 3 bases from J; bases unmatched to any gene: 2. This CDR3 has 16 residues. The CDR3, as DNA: TGCGCCAGCAGCTTGGCAGGGGGCGTTGGGGCCAACGTCCTGACTTTC. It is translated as CASSLAGGVGANVLTF.

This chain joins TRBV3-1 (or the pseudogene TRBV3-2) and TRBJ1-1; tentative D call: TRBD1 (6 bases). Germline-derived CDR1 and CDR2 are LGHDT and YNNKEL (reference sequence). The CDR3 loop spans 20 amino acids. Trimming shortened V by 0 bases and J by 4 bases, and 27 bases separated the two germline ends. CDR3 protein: CASSQEASGRGVRGGTEAFF. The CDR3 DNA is TGTGCCAGCAGCCAAGAAGCCTCGGGCAGGGGCGTCAGAGGAGGCACTGAAGCTTTCTTT.

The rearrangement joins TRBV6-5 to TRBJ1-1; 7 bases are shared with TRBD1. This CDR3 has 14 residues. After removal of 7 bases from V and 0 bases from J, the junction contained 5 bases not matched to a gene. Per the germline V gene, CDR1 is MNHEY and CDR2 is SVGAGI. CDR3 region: CASTRDSLNTEAFF. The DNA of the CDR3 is TGTGCCAGCACGAGGGACAGCTTGAACACTGAAGCTTTCTTT.

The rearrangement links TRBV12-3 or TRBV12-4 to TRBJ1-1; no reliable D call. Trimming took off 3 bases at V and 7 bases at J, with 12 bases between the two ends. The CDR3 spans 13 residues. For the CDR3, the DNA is TGTGCCAGCAGTTTGATAACGGGGTTTGAAGCTTTCTTT. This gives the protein CASSLITGFEAFF.

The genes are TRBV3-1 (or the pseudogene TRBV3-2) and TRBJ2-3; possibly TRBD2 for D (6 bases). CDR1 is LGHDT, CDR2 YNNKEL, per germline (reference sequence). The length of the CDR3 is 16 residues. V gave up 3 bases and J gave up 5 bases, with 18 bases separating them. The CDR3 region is CASSQVDAGRRDTQYF. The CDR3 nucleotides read TGTGCCAGCAGCCAGGTGGACGCGGGGCGCAGAGATACGCAGTATTTT.

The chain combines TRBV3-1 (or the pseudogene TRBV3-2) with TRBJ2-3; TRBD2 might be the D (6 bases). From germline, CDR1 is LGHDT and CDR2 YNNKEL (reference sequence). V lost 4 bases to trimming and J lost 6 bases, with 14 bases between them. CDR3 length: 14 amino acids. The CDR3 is CASSLGGGFDTQYF. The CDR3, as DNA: TGTGCCAGCAGCCTGGGAGGAGGTTTCGATACGCAGTATTTT.

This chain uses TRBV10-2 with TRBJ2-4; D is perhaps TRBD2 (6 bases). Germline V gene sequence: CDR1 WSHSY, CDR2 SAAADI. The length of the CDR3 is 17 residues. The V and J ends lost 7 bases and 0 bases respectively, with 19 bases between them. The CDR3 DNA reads TGCGCCAGCAATGCGGGGAAACATTTGTCAGCCAAAAACATTCAGTACTTC. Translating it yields CASNAGKHLSAKNIQYF.

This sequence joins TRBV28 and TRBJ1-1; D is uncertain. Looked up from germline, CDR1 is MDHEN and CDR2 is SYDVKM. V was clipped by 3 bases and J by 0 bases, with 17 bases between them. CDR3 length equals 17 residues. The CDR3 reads CASSLLWSGPMNTEAFF. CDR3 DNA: TGTGCCAGCAGTTTGCTCTGGAGCGGACCCATGAACACTGAAGCTTTCTTT.

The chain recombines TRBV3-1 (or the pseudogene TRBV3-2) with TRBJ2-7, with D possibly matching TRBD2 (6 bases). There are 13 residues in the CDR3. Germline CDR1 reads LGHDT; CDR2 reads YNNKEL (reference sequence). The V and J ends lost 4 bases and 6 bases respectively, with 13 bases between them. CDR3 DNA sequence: TGTGCCAGCAGCCTTATAGCGGAGGGCGAGCAGTACTTC. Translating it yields CASSLIAEGEQYF.

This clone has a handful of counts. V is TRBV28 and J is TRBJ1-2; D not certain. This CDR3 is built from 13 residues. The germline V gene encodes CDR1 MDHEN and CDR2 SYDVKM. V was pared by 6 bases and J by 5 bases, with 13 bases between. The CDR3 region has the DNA TGTGCCAGCAGCTCCCGAGAAAGATATGGCTACACCTTC. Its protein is CASSSRERYGYTF.

CDR3 sequence: CAISESLPGSSGNTIYF. The CDR3, as DNA: TGTGCCATCAGTGAGTCTCTACCGGGGAGTTCTGGAAACACCATATATTTT. The rearrangement uses TRBV10-3 and TRBJ1-3; D not certain. Germline CDR1 reads ENHRY; CDR2 reads SYGVKD. CDR3 length: 17 residues. The V end lost 0 bases, the J end lost 1 base, and 13 bases lay between the germline ends.

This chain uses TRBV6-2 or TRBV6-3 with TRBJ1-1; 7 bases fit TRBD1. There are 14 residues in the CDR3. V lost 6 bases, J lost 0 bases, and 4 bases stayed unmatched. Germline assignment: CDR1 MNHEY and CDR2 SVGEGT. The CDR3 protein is CASSLGQLNTEAFF. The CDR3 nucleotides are TGTGCCAGCAGCTTGGGACAGCTGAACACTGAAGCTTTCTTT.